These 26 T cell receptor beta chains share one sample of origin, sequenced in a study of shared clonotypes between healthy human individuals. Data came from immunoSEQ multiplex PCR; TCRdb stores just in-frame clones and leaves some out. The table includes about 1.5 million clones, roughly 96% detected once. The sample taken for sequencing was naive CD4+ T cells sorted from blood. Subset specified: CD45RA+ positively selected. The receptors were sampled from a man aged 25-40 years in good health.

This rearrangement joins TRBV15 to TRBJ1-5; 7 nucleotides line up with TRBD1. Per germline, CDR1 LNHNV and CDR2 YYDKDF (reference sequence). The CDR3 runs 15 residues. Trimming cost V 8 bases and J 2 bases; bases outside gene matches: 9. The CDR3 DNA follows: TGTGCCACCTCCCAGGCCAGGGGGGGCAATCAGCCCCAGCATTTT. It yields the protein CATSQARGGNQPQHF.

The V gene is TRBV5-4, the J gene TRBJ2-7, with TRBD1 matching 7 bases. The length of the CDR3 is 14 residues. V gave up 0 bases and J gave up 2 bases; unmatched junction bases: 2. Germline loops: CDR1 SGHNT, CDR2 YYREEE (reference sequence). The DNA for the CDR3 is TGTGCCAGCAGCTTGGAAGGGGGCACCTACGAGCAGTACTTC. Translated, it gives CASSLEGGTYEQYF. The full variable domain, its missing parts supplied by reference TRBV5-4 and TRBJ2-7, is ETGVTQSPTHLIKTRGQQVTLRCSSQSGHNTVSWYQQALGQGPQFIFQYYREEENGRGNFPPRFSGLQFPNYSSELNVNALELDDSALYLCASSLEGGTYEQYFGPGTRLTVT.

The V gene is TRBV7-9, the J gene TRBJ2-3; D not resolved. Per the germline V gene, CDR1 is SEHNR and CDR2 is FQNEAQ (reference sequence). V lost 5 bases and J lost 0, with 15 bases in between. The CDR3 is made up of 16 amino acids. The CDR3 reads CASSARALYSTDTQYF. For the CDR3, the DNA is TGTGCCAGCAGCGCCCGGGCTCTCTATAGCACAGATACGCAGTATTTT.

The chain joins TRBV9 to TRBJ2-7; TRBD2 aligns across 9 bases. CDR3 length equals 16 residues. CDR1 and CDR2 (germline): SGDLS, YYNGEE. The V segment lost 1 base and the J segment 1 base; nucleotides outside the gene matches: 6. CDR3 nucleotide sequence: TGTGCCAGCAGCGTAAAGGCCCTAGCGGGATCCTACGAGCAGTACTTC. Its translation is CASSVKALAGSYEQYF.

This chain joins TRBV12-2 and TRBJ1-5. TRBV12-2 is marked as a pseudogene. This CDR3 is built from 17 residues. DNA of the CDR3: TGTGCAAGTCGCTTAGCTAACCGGGACTATTGCTATCAGCCCCAGCATTTT. This sequence encodes CASRLANRDYCYQPQHF.

The rearrangement links TRBV6-6 to TRBJ2-7, with D possibly being TRBD1 (6 bases). Germline-derived CDR1 and CDR2 are MNHNY and SVGAGI (reference sequence). The length of the CDR3 is 14 residues. Between the trimmed V and J ends, which lost 4 bases and 1 base, there was a span of 11 bases. The CDR3 sequence is CASSSTGSSYEQYF. CDR3 nucleotides: TGTGCCAGCAGTTCAACAGGGTCTTCCTACGAGCAGTACTTC.

The rearrangement links TRBV10-3 to TRBJ1-2; 10 bases match TRBD1. Germline values: CDR1 ENHRY, CDR2 SYGVKD. The CDR3 totals 15 residues. V was pared by 4 bases and J by 3 bases, with 5 bases of the junction left unmatched. The CDR3 sequence is CAISARDRGDYGYTF. CDR3 in DNA: TGTGCCATCAGTGCCCGGGACAGGGGAGACTATGGCTACACCTTC.

This chain uses TRBV11-2 with TRBJ2-1; D uncertain. The ends were cut back, 4 bases at V and 9 bases at J, with 13 bases in the middle. The CDR3 length is 13 residues. Germline CDR1 reads SGHAT; CDR2 reads FQNNGV. CDR3: CASSSFSSVEQFF. In DNA, the CDR3 is TGTGCCAGCAGCTCATTTAGCTCGGTTGAGCAGTTCTTC.

V gene TRBV29-1 combines with J gene TRBJ2-1; 10 positions agree with TRBD2. From germline, CDR1 is SQVTM and CDR2 ANQGSEA. The CDR3 runs to 16 residues. V lost 5 bases to trimming and J lost 5 bases; unmatched junction nucleotides: 12. CDR3 amino acids: CSVRRTSGGIDNEQFF. DNA for the CDR3: TGCAGCGTTCGGAGGACTAGCGGAGGGATCGACAATGAGCAGTTCTTC.

The chain combines TRBV9 with TRBJ2-3; 10 bases align to TRBD1. The CDR3 runs 15 residues. Germline V gene lookup returns CDR1 SGDLS and CDR2 YYNGEE. V was pared by 4 bases and J by 1 base, with 3 bases of the junction left unmatched. The DNA for the CDR3 is TGTGCCAGCAGCTTCGGGACAGGGGGCACAGATACGCAGTATTTT. Its translation is CASSFGTGGTDTQYF.

The genes are TRBV19 and TRBJ1-5; D remains unclear. The germline CDR1 and CDR2 sequences are LNHDA and SQIVND (reference sequence). V was cut by 5 bases and J by 3 bases, with 8 bases left in between. The CDR3 has 13 residues. This CDR3 reads CASSWDHNQPQHF. The CDR3 nucleotides read TGTGCCAGTAGTTGGGATCACAATCAGCCCCAGCATTTT.

The chain recombines TRBV20-1 with TRBJ2-3, with no clear D. Trimming removed 1 base at V and 8 bases at J, with 4 bases between. CDR1 and CDR2 (germline): DFQATT, SNEGSKA (reference sequence). This CDR3 has 10 amino acids. The DNA for the CDR3 is TGCAGTGCTAGAGTGGGTACGCAGTATTTT. Translation: CSARVGTQYF.

This chain links TRBV28 with TRBJ1-1, with D maybe TRBD1 (5 bases). In germline, CDR1 is MDHEN, CDR2 SYDVKM. Trimming took off 7 bases at V and 7 bases at J, with 19 bases between the two ends. The CDR3 totals 14 residues. The CDR3 nucleotides are TGTGCCAGCACTCCTACAGGACGAACGGTTGAAGCTTTCTTT. This sequence encodes CASTPTGRTVEAFF. Based on the CDR3 plus reference TRBV28 and TRBJ1-1, the full variable domain is DVKVTQSSRYLVKRTGEKVFLECVQDMDHENMFWYRQDPGLGLRLIYFSYDVKMKEKGDIPEGYSVSREKKERFSLILESASTNQTSMYLCASTPTGRTVEAFFGQGTRLTVV.

The chain joins TRBV28 to TRBJ2-5; D may be TRBD1 or TRBD2 (6 bases each). The CDR3 has 14 amino acids. V was pared by 6 bases and J by 7 bases, with 18 bases between. Germline V lookup: CDR1 MDHEN, CDR2 SYDVKM. CDR3 nucleotide sequence: TGTGCCAGCAGGGATTATGGGGGGCCAACGACCCAGTACTTC. The encoded protein is CASRDYGGPTTQYF.

The chain is built from TRBV5-1 and TRBJ2-3; TRBD2 agrees at 10 bases. Germline CDR1 SGHRS, CDR2 YFSETQ. The V segment lost 3 bases and the J segment 1 base; nucleotides outside the gene matches: 8. This CDR3 is built from 17 residues. DNA for the CDR3: TGCGCCAGCAGCTCGGGAACTGGACTAGCGGGCACAGATACGCAGTATTTT. This encodes CASSSGTGLAGTDTQYF.

The V gene is TRBV10-1, the J gene TRBJ2-3; 10 bases line up with TRBD1. V shed 4 bases and J 8 bases; nucleotides not matched to a gene: 9. The CDR3 is 15 amino acids. The germline gives CDR1 WNHNN, CDR2 SYGVQD (reference sequence). The CDR3 DNA follows: TGCGCCAGCAGTGCGGGGACAGGGGTCCTGGGTACGCAGTATTTT. Translating it yields CASSAGTGVLGTQYF.

This chain links TRBV5-1 with TRBJ2-7, with a weak D call TRBD2 (6 bases). Germline V gene sequence: CDR1 SGHRS, CDR2 YFSETQ. CDR3 length: 14 residues. Trimming took off 4 bases at V and 3 bases at J, with 14 bases between the two ends. The CDR3 region is CASSRGWQDYEQYF. In DNA form, the CDR3 reads TGCGCCAGCAGCCGGGGGTGGCAGGACTACGAGCAGTACTTC.

The rearrangement links TRBV5-8 to TRBJ2-1, with TRBD2 matching 7 bases. Germline-derived CDR1 and CDR2 are SGHTS and YDEGEE. The CDR3 sequence is 16 residues long. V shed 4 bases, J shed 0 bases, and the junction held 7 bases outside the gene matches. The DNA for the CDR3 is TGTGCCAGCAGCCGGGCGGGACTAAGCTCCTACAATGAGCAGTTCTTC. As protein: CASSRAGLSSYNEQFF.

The chain employs TRBV29-1 and TRBJ2-2; D ambiguous. This CDR3 spans 12 amino acids. Deletions cut 5 bases from V and 4 bases from J, with 8 bases between. Germline V gene lookup returns CDR1 SQVTM and CDR2 ANQGSEA. The CDR3: CSVFRGTGELFF. DNA for the CDR3: TGCAGCGTTTTCCGCGGCACCGGGGAGCTGTTTTTT.

CDR3 sequence: CASSQVGLGAFF. CDR3 DNA sequence: TGTGCCAGCAGCCAGGTCGGACTGGGAGCTTTCTTT. This chain joins TRBV25-1 and TRBJ1-1; D uncertain. The CDR3 consists of 12 residues. The V gene's germline CDR1 is MGHDK and CDR2 SYGVNS. Trimming left V 6 bases short and J 10 bases short, with 15 bases between.

The genes are TRBV6-1 and TRBJ1-1; the D gene is possibly TRBD1 (6 bases). The CDR3 loop spans 14 amino acids. In germline, CDR1 is MNHNS, CDR2 SASEGT. The V and J ends lost 7 bases and 4 bases respectively, with 16 bases between them. CDR3 bases: TGTGCCAGCATCCGGGGGGGCCAAATCACTGAAGCTTTCTTT. Encoded protein: CASIRGGQITEAFF.

V and J are TRBV2 and TRBJ2-3; TRBD1 matches at 7 bases. Germline-derived CDR1 and CDR2 are SNHLY and FYNNEI. The ends lost 4 bases at V and 3 bases at J; junction bases unmatched: 7. The CDR3 length is 15 residues. CDR3 sequence: CASSGQGFRTDTQYF. The CDR3 DNA follows: TGTGCCAGCAGTGGACAGGGTTTTAGGACAGATACGCAGTATTTT.

Only a few counts were recorded for this clone. The rearrangement links TRBV4-1 to TRBJ1-5, with no clear D. This CDR3 comprises 15 residues. Germline lookup yields CDR1 MGHRA and CDR2 YSYEKL. V lost 1 base, J lost 4 bases, and 11 bases lay in between. Here the CDR3 DNA reads TGCGCCAGCAGCCAAGTGGTACAGATAAATCAGCCCCAGCATTTT. It yields the protein CASSQVVQINQPQHF.

A few counts support this clone. V usage is TRBV2 and J usage is TRBJ1-1; 7 bases fit TRBD1. CDR1 and CDR2 from the germline V gene are SNHLY and FYNNEI. Trimming took 7 bases from V and 2 from J; bases not matched to a gene: 7. This CDR3 contains 14 residues. CDR3 amino acids: CASMEDRRNTEAFF. CDR3 in DNA: TGTGCCAGCATGGAGGACAGGCGTAACACTGAAGCTTTCTTT. Full variable domain (missing parts from reference TRBV2 and TRBJ1-1): EPEVTQTPSHQVTQMGQEVILRCVPISNHLYFYWYRQILGQKVEFLVSFYNNEISEKSEIFDDQFSVERPDGSNFTLKIRSTKLEDSAMYFCASMEDRRNTEAFFGQGTRLTVV.

The chain has TRBV7-6 and TRBJ2-3; 7 bases fit TRBD2. Germline loops: CDR1 SGHVS, CDR2 FNYEAQ. This CDR3 is 17 amino acids long. V lost 0 bases to trimming and J lost 0 bases; unmatched junction nucleotides: 6. In DNA form, the CDR3 reads TGTGCCAGCAGCTTAGCGCACGGGAGGCGGAGCACAGATACGCAGTATTTT. This sequence encodes CASSLAHGRRSTDTQYF.

This clone was observed a single time. The V and J genes are TRBV30 and TRBJ1-1; perhaps TRBD1 as D (6 bases). V was cut by 8 bases and J by 2 bases, with 12 bases left in between. The CDR3 consists of 12 residues. CDR1 is GTSNPN, CDR2 SVGIG, per germline (reference sequence). CDR3: CARDRFNTEAFF. DNA for the CDR3: TGTGCCAGAGACAGGTTCAACACTGAAGCTTTCTTT.